The 27 T cell receptor beta chains reported below all come from one sample, sequenced in a study of blood T cells in healthy people across ages. Together with a sample-barcoded 5' primer, a J-beta primer mix was included in a second PCR lasting roughly 7 to 11 cycles. TCRdb re-derived calls from the 5' RACE reads in MiXCR, one entry per CDR3 protein. The sample lists 1.8 million or so distinct CDR3 sequences; approximately 40% were seen once. The sample taken for sequencing was blood. These receptors originate from a human donor in good health.

V usage is TRBV18 and J usage is TRBJ1-1; TRBD1 matches 12 bases. This CDR3 has 16 amino acids. V lost 3 bases and J lost 1; bases outside the gene matches: 3. Germline CDR1 reads KGHSH; CDR2 reads LQKENI. Here the CDR3 DNA reads TGTGCCAGCTCACCGAGGGACAGGGGGCAGAACACTGAAGCTTTCTTT. Its translation is CASSPRDRGQNTEAFF.

The chain links TRBV12-3 or TRBV12-4 to TRBJ2-1; D not resolved. Trimming took off 4 bases at V and 3 bases at J, with 13 bases between the two ends. The length of the CDR3 is 15 residues. The CDR3 spells CASSWSLGVYNEQFF. In DNA, the CDR3 is TGTGCCAGCAGTTGGTCACTTGGGGTCTACAATGAGCAGTTCTTC.

This clonotype has a handful of counts. The chain carries TRBV7-3 and TRBJ2-3, with D hard to call. CDR3 size: 14 residues. Germline V gene lookup returns CDR1 SGHTA and CDR2 FQGTGA. Trimming pared 3 bases from V and 1 base from J, leaving 8 bases between. The CDR3 sequence: CASSFNEGTDTQYF. The CDR3 coding sequence is TGTGCCAGCAGCTTTAATGAGGGCACAGATACGCAGTATTTT.

The chain links TRBV5-1 to TRBJ2-3, with 10 bases fitting TRBD2. CDR3 length equals 15 residues. Germline lookup yields CDR1 SGHRS and CDR2 YFSETQ. The ends lost 1 base at V and 7 bases at J; junction bases unmatched: 6. In DNA, the CDR3 is TGCGCCAGCAGCTTGAGCGGGGGGGCCGAATATACGCAGTATTTT. Translation: CASSLSGGAEYTQYF. Looking up the rest from reference TRBV5-1 and TRBJ2-3 gives the full variable domain: KAGVTQTPRYLIKTRGQQVTLSCSPISGHRSVSWYQQTPGQGLQFLFEYFSETQRNKGNFPGRFSGRQFSNSRSEMNVSTLELGDSALYLCASSLSGGAEYTQYFGPGTRLTVL.

In this sample, this clonotype turned up a few times. The rearrangement joins TRBV4-1 to TRBJ2-7, with 7 bases lining up with TRBD1. V shed 6 bases and J 3 bases; nucleotides not matched to a gene: 8. Germline V gene data show CDR1 as MGHRA and CDR2 as YSYEKL. The CDR3 runs 14 residues. The CDR3 sequence is CASRPGQAHYEQYF. In DNA, the CDR3 is TGCGCCAGCAGACCAGGACAGGCCCACTACGAGCAGTACTTC.

This chain connects TRBV7-2 to TRBJ1-1; D is perhaps TRBD1 (5 bases). Trimming shortened V by 2 bases and J by 0 bases, and 13 bases separated the two germline ends. This CDR3 contains 16 residues. The V gene's germline CDR1 is SGHTA and CDR2 FQGNSA. CDR3 amino acids: CASSLFQGGVNTEAFF. For the CDR3, the DNA is TGTGCCAGCAGCTTATTTCAGGGTGGGGTGAACACTGAAGCTTTCTTT.

This chain joins TRBV13 and TRBJ2-3, with 11 bases matching TRBD2. The V gene's germline CDR1 is PRHDT and CDR2 FYEKMQ (reference sequence). V was pared by 0 bases and J by 0 bases, with 5 bases of the junction left unmatched. The CDR3 is 18 amino acids. CDR3 sequence (DNA): TGTGCCAGCAGCTTAGGGCTAGCGGGGGGCCCAAGCACAGATACGCAGTATTTT. This gives the protein CASSLGLAGGPSTDTQYF.

This clonotype was counted only a few times. The chain is built from TRBV4-1 and TRBJ2-3, with D perhaps TRBD1 (6 bases). Germline lookup yields CDR1 MGHRA and CDR2 YSYEKL. The CDR3 has 15 amino acids. The germline V and J ends were trimmed by 1 base and 3 bases, with 11 bases remaining between them. Here the CDR3 DNA reads TGCGCCAGCAGCCAAGGGTTTCAGGGGACAGATACGCAGTATTTT. Its protein is CASSQGFQGTDTQYF.

This clonotype was counted between two and nine times. This sequence joins TRBV6-1 and TRBJ2-7; no clear D. CDR1 is MNHNS and CDR2 is SASEGT in the germline V gene. This CDR3 comprises 14 residues. V dropped 3 bases and J dropped 2 bases, with 11 bases sitting between them. CDR3 residues: CASSEAAVTYEQYF. CDR3 nucleotide sequence: TGTGCCAGCAGTGAGGCAGCCGTTACCTACGAGCAGTACTTC.

This clonotype was counted many times. The chain recombines TRBV12-3 or TRBV12-4 with TRBJ1-2, with 7 bases fitting TRBD1. The junction had 8 bases not matched to a gene; V was cut back by 6 bases and J by 4 bases. The CDR3 totals 14 residues. The CDR3 sequence: CASSPGTESYGYTF. The CDR3 DNA is TGTGCCAGCAGCCCCGGGACAGAATCCTATGGCTACACCTTC.

V usage is TRBV11-2 and J usage is TRBJ1-1; D is ambiguous. Trimming left V 1 base short and J 7 bases short, with 19 bases between. The germline CDR1 and CDR2 sequences are SGHAT and FQNNGV. The CDR3 totals 16 residues. The CDR3, as DNA: TGTGCCAGCAGCTTAGGGCGTACTGCGGGGAGGAATGAAGCTTTCTTT. Protein: CASSLGRTAGRNEAFF.

The rearrangement links TRBV28 to TRBJ1-2, with no clear D. Trimming took off 7 bases at V and 2 bases at J, with 8 bases between the two ends. Per the germline V gene, CDR1 is MDHEN and CDR2 is SYDVKM. There are 12 residues in the CDR3. CDR3 nucleotide sequence: TGTGCCAGCAAGGCTGAGAACTATGGCTACACCTTC. Its protein product is CASKAENYGYTF.

The rearrangement uses TRBV20-1 and TRBJ1-2; D is undetermined. The germline V gene encodes CDR1 DFQATT and CDR2 SNEGSKA (reference sequence). The CDR3 has 12 residues. Trimming left V 3 bases short and J 5 bases short, with 10 bases between. The CDR3 is CSASREFYGYTF. Written as DNA, the CDR3 is TGCAGTGCTAGCCGGGAATTTTATGGCTACACCTTC.

This chain connects TRBV7-2 to TRBJ2-7, with TRBD1 matching 8 bases. V dropped 5 bases and J dropped 4; count of bases not matched to a gene: 10. The germline CDR1 and CDR2 sequences are SGHTA and FQGNSA. The CDR3 runs to 15 residues. In DNA, the CDR3 is TGTGCCAGCAGCCCGGACAGGGCCGGCCTGTACGAGCAGTACTTC. It encodes CASSPDRAGLYEQYF.

The chain employs TRBV3-1 and TRBJ2-3, with D hard to call. This CDR3 contains 14 residues. Germline-derived CDR1 and CDR2 are LGHDT and YNNKEL (reference sequence). The V end was cut by 6 bases, the J end by 1 base, with 11 bases between. CDR3 residues: CASSPSMGTDTQYF. CDR3 DNA sequence: TGTGCCAGCAGTCCCTCTATGGGCACAGATACGCAGTATTTT.

This clonotype was detected a few times. This chain connects TRBV27 to TRBJ2-7; TRBD1 is a possible D gene (5 bases). Germline assignment: CDR1 MNHEY and CDR2 SMNVEV (reference sequence). The CDR3 contains 14 residues. Trimming cost V 3 bases and J 2 bases, with 11 bases left between them. In DNA form, the CDR3 reads TGTGCCAGCAGTTTGACGTCCAGGGCCTACGAGCAGTACTTC. Protein sequence: CASSLTSRAYEQYF.

This chain links TRBV7-2 with TRBJ2-3, with D unclear. Germline CDR1 and CDR2: SGHTA and FQGNSA. The CDR3 runs to 12 residues. Trimming shortened V by 4 bases and J by 6 bases, and 8 bases separated the two germline ends. CDR3 nucleotide sequence: TGTGCCAGCAGCTCCTTCGGGGATACGCAGTATTTT. As protein: CASSSFGDTQYF.

The chain has TRBV20-1 and TRBJ2-7; D may match TRBD1 or TRBD2 (5 bases each). Trimming removed 2 bases from V and 2 bases from J, with 16 bases in between. Germline V gene data show CDR1 as DFQATT and CDR2 as SNEGSKA (reference sequence). CDR3 length equals 15 residues. The CDR3 DNA sequence: TGCAGTGCTAGACATCCGGGACGGGCGACCTACGAGCAGTACTTC. Protein: CSARHPGRATYEQYF.

Note on this clonotype: This likely comes from a read error, as the CDR3 has no conserved phenylalanine or tryptophan at its end. The chain uses TRBV7-2 and TRBJ2-5, with D perhaps matching TRBD1 (6 bases). Germline V lookup: CDR1 SGHTA, CDR2 FQGNSA. V shed 4 bases and J shed 3 bases, with 15 bases lying between them. The CDR3 spans 15 residues. CDR3 sequence reads: CASSSTGRDEETQYV. CDR3 nucleotides: TGTGCCAGCAGCTCAACAGGGCGAGATGAAGAGACCCAGTACGTC.

Regarding this clonotype: Because the CDR3 is missing its conserved closing phenylalanine or tryptophan, this is likely a read error. This chain links TRBV4-2 with TRBJ2-5; 9 bases map to TRBD2. J lost 4 bases, V lost 2 bases, and 8 bases had no gene match. The CDR3 length is 16 residues. Germline CDR1 is LGHNA and CDR2 is YNFKEQ. The CDR3 DNA is TGTGCCAGCAGCCAATTTTTATCGACTAGCGGAGAGACCCAGTACTTG. This codes for CASSQFLSTSGETQYL.

V is TRBV4-1 and J is TRBJ1-1; weak D call: TRBD1 (5 bases). Germline lookup yields CDR1 MGHRA and CDR2 YSYEKL. The CDR3 spans 17 residues. Trimming cost V 1 base and J 2 bases, with 17 bases left between them. The CDR3 nucleotides read TGCGCCAGCAGCCAAGGTCCGGCGGGGGTGAAAAACACTGAAGCTTTCTTT. It specifies CASSQGPAGVKNTEAFF.

The genes are TRBV7-2 and TRBJ1-2; D ambiguous. The V gene's germline CDR1 is SGHTA and CDR2 FQGNSA. V was clipped by 1 base and J by 2 bases, with 8 bases between them. The CDR3 extends over 14 amino acids. Written as DNA, the CDR3 is TGTGCCAGCAGCTTAGATCTAGGGAACTATGGCTACACCTTC. Translated, it gives CASSLDLGNYGYTF.

This clonotype occurred once. V gene TRBV12-3 or TRBV12-4 combines with J gene TRBJ1-1; possible D gene TRBD1, 6 bases. The CDR3 is made up of 19 amino acids. Trimming shortened V by 4 bases and J by 1 base, and 25 bases separated the two germline ends. CDR3 in DNA: TGTGCCAGCAGTTCCAACCGGAGGGGGTTGTTGAATAGGAACACTGAAGCTTTCTTT. Protein sequence: CASSSNRRGLLNRNTEAFF.

This chain uses TRBV29-1 with TRBJ2-3; D is perhaps TRBD2 (7 bases). The germline V gene encodes CDR1 SQVTM and CDR2 ANQGSEA. This CDR3 is built from 17 residues. With 7 bases removed from V and 2 bases from J, the gap between germline ends came to 25 bases. As DNA, the CDR3 is TGCAGCGCCCGACTAGAGACGGGGGGCGTTCCCACAGATACGCAGTATTTT. Its protein is CSARLETGGVPTDTQYF.

This sequence joins TRBV15 and TRBJ1-1, with TRBD1 as a possible D gene (5 bases). The CDR3 covers 14 residues. V was cut by 1 base and J by 5 bases, with 11 bases left in between. Germline-derived CDR1 and CDR2 are LNHNV and YYDKDF (reference sequence). The CDR3 coding sequence is TGTGCCACCAGCAGAGCCGGGGCGGGTACTGAAGCTTTCTTT. This codes for CATSRAGAGTEAFF.

This clonotype has a count of ten or more. The chain employs TRBV4-3 and TRBJ2-5; D uncertain. The CDR3 is 13 amino acids. CDR1 and CDR2 from the germline V gene are LGHNA and YSLEER. Trimming removed 0 bases from V and 5 bases from J, with 7 bases in between. CDR3: CASSQDRRETQYF. CDR3 coding DNA: TGCGCCAGCAGCCAAGATCGGCGGGAGACCCAGTACTTC.

This sequence joins TRBV15 and TRBJ2-1; 7 bases align to TRBD2. The CDR3 loop spans 15 amino acids. The trim removed 5 bases at V and 3 bases at J, leaving 7 bases unmatched. In germline, CDR1 is LNHNV, CDR2 YYDKDF (reference sequence). CDR3 bases: TGTGCCACCAGCGTAAGCCGGGGGGTCTACAATGAGCAGTTCTTC. Its translation is CATSVSRGVYNEQFF.